The clone carrying this T cell receptor beta chain was seen ten or more times. Antigen unknown. Germline CDR1 reads SEHNR; CDR2 reads FQNEAQ (reference sequence). Trimming removed 1 base at V and 2 bases at J, with 8 bases between. There are 15 residues in the CDR3. Time point in this sample: newly diagnosed GD, antithyroid drugs for less than 3 months. Generation of the TCR library employed RNA extracted from PBMCs. Assembly of TCR beta libraries relied on iRepertoire HTBI primers together with Arm-PCR of CDR3 regions. TCRdb fed the multiplex PCR reads into MiXCR, producing one record per CDR3 protein. The sample consists of about 540,000 distinct CDR3 sequences, about 13% of them appearing once. This entry comes from a study of regulatory T cells in long-lasting Graves disease. General observations from the study: Under persistent disease, TRBV28, TRBJ1-2 and TRBJ2-5 were used preferentially.

This sample also belongs to another study, concerning T cells in Graves' hyperthyroidism and ophthalmopathy. In that study: Those patients with uncontrolled infection, other autoimmune disease, pregnancy or lactation were excluded. TCR CDR3 regions were first amplified by RT-PCR with HTBI primers. In validation, the model predicted ophthalmopathy. These predictions came a median about 6.5 months before onset.

This sequence originates from a man aged 25-45 years with Graves disease. The sample in question was peripheral blood mononuclear cells (PBMCs), obtained at new diagnosis, from a patient treated with antithyroid drugs. The chain carries TRBV7-9 and TRBJ2-2; D not resolved. The CDR3 loop reads CASSLVPTNTGELFF. CDR3 bases: TGTGCCAGCAGCTTAGTACCGACCAACACCGGGGAGCTGTTTTTT.